These 27 T cell receptor beta chains came from one sample sequenced in a study of OX40 agonist ivuxolimab in advanced cancers. The table came from immunoSEQ multiplex PCR; TCRdb's copy has only in-frame clones and leaves some out. The sample includes 70,000 or so clones, 86% of them seen just once. Material: CD4+ or CD8+ T cells sorted from blood, obtained in a trial of the OX40 agonist ivuxolimab. These receptors originate from an adult with an advanced solid tumor such as melanoma, head and neck, liver or kidney cancer.

The genes are TRBV11-2 and TRBJ1-1; D is unresolved. The CDR3 sequence is 11 residues long. The germline gives CDR1 SGHAT, CDR2 FQNNGV. Between the trimmed V and J ends, which lost 4 bases and 5 bases, there was a span of 5 bases. DNA for the CDR3: TGTGCCAGCAGCTATGGGACTGAAGCTTTCTTT. Protein: CASSYGTEAFF. Full variable domain (rest looked up from reference TRBV11-2 and TRBJ1-1): EAGVAQSPRYKIIEKRQSVAFWCNPISGHATLYWYQQILGQGPKLLIQFQNNGVVDDSQLPKDRFSAERLKGVDSTLKIQPAKLEDSAVYLCASSYGTEAFFGQGTRLTVV.

The gene calls are TRBV5-1 and TRBJ2-7; D could derive from TRBD1 or TRBD2 (5 bases each). The CDR3 has 14 residues. Trimming removed 6 bases at V and 2 bases at J, with 15 bases between. CDR1 SGHRS and CDR2 YFSETQ come from the germline V gene. CDR3 loop: CASKRDGATYEQYF. In DNA form, the CDR3 reads TGCGCCAGCAAACGAGACGGGGCTACCTACGAGCAGTACTTC.

The V call is TRBV29-1, the J call TRBJ1-2; D may be TRBD1 (5 bases). The ends were cut back, 3 bases at V and 4 bases at J, with 6 bases in the middle. There are 11 residues in the CDR3. CDR1 and CDR2 from the germline V gene are SQVTM and ANQGSEA. The CDR3 DNA reads TGCAGCGTTGAGACAGCCTATGGCTACACCTTC. This sequence encodes CSVETAYGYTF.

The chain combines TRBV30 with TRBJ2-3; no clear D gene. Germline-derived CDR1 and CDR2 are GTSNPN and SVGIG (reference sequence). Trimming cost V 6 bases and J 1 base, with 11 bases left between them. This CDR3 comprises 13 residues. The CDR3 reads CACEALGTDTQYF. The CDR3 DNA reads TGTGCCTGTGAGGCCCTCGGCACAGATACGCAGTATTTT.

This chain connects TRBV5-1 to TRBJ1-1; weak D call: TRBD1 (5 bases). V lost 0 bases, J lost 5 bases, and 14 bases lay in between. Germline V gene lookup returns CDR1 SGHRS and CDR2 YFSETQ. The CDR3 spans 15 residues. CDR3 DNA: TGCGCCAGCAGCTTGGACTGGGCAGGGAAGACTGAAGCTTTCTTT. Translated: CASSLDWAGKTEAFF.

The chain links TRBV14 to TRBJ1-1; TRBD1 might be the D (6 bases). The CDR3 has 16 amino acids. Per germline, CDR1 SGHDN and CDR2 FVKESK. Trimming took 2 bases from V and 4 from J, leaving 17 bases between them. This CDR3 is CASSQSLGAPGTEAFF. The CDR3 DNA reads as TGTGCCAGCAGCCAAAGTTTGGGGGCCCCGGGCACTGAAGCTTTCTTT.

Of note for this clone: One end of the junction varies from germline; a read error may be responsible. V usage is TRBV6-5 and J usage is TRBJ1-5, with D uncertain. The V gene's germline CDR1 is MNHEY and CDR2 SVGAGI. This CDR3 is 15 amino acids long. The CDR3 region has the DNA TGTGCCAGCAGCTACTATCCTAATAGCAATCAGCCCCAGCATTTT. This gives the protein CASSYYPNSNQPQHF.

This clone was seen a handful of times. The chain uses TRBV5-1 and TRBJ2-1, with D hard to call. Trimming cost V 1 base and J 14 bases, with 16 bases left between them. The CDR3 sequence is 13 residues long. Germline CDR1 SGHRS, CDR2 YFSETQ. The CDR3 DNA follows: TGCGCCAGCAGCTTGATAGTGACTCAGGTTAAGTTCTTC. It encodes CASSLIVTQVKFF.

This chain links TRBV5-6 with TRBJ1-1, with D unclear. The CDR3 runs to 13 residues. From germline, CDR1 is SGHDT and CDR2 YYEEEE. V lost 1 base to trimming and J lost 0 bases, with 4 bases between them. The CDR3 loop reads CASSLRVNTEAFF. The CDR3 nucleotides read TGTGCCAGCAGCTTGAGGGTGAACACTGAAGCTTTCTTT.

V and J are TRBV2 and TRBJ2-3, with D unresolved. This CDR3 comprises 15 residues. The germline V gene has CDR1 SNHLY and CDR2 FYNNEI. Trimming took off 3 bases at V and 2 bases at J, with 12 bases between the two ends. The CDR3 protein is CASSEDRPATDTQYF. Written as DNA, the CDR3 is TGTGCCAGCAGTGAGGATAGGCCCGCCACAGATACGCAGTATTTT.

This sequence joins TRBV5-1 and TRBJ2-2; D remains ambiguous. The CDR3 has 14 amino acids. The ends were cut back, 6 bases at V and 0 bases at J, with 9 bases in the middle. Germline values: CDR1 SGHRS, CDR2 YFSETQ. In DNA form, the CDR3 reads TGCGCCAGCAAAGGCGGTACGAACACCGGGGAGCTGTTTTTT. Amino acid sequence: CASKGGTNTGELFF. The variable domain in full, completed from reference TRBV5-1 and TRBJ2-2, reads KAGVTQTPRYLIKTRGQQVTLSCSPISGHRSVSWYQQTPGQGLQFLFEYFSETQRNKGNFPGRFSGRQFSNSRSEMNVSTLELGDSALYLCASKGGTNTGELFFGEGSRLTVL.

This chain joins TRBV6-1 and TRBJ2-3, with 8 bases fitting TRBD2. J lost 3 bases, V lost 3 bases, and 5 bases had no gene match. CDR3 length: 15 amino acids. CDR1 is MNHNS, CDR2 SASEGT, per germline. CDR3 sequence (DNA): TGTGCCAGCAGTGACAGCGGGAGTAGTACAGATACGCAGTATTTT. It yields the protein CASSDSGSSTDTQYF.

This clone was found once. The chain uses TRBV14 and TRBJ2-1, with 7 nucleotides matching TRBD2. Germline V gene data show CDR1 as SGHDN and CDR2 as FVKESK. The V and J ends lost 2 bases and 6 bases, in that order; junction bases with no gene match: 13. The CDR3 extends over 17 amino acids. The CDR3 DNA follows: TGTGCCAGCAGCCAACCACGCGGGAGCTGGGTCATCAATGAGCAGTTCTTC. Protein product: CASSQPRGSWVINEQFF.

V is TRBV15 and J is TRBJ1-1; possibly TRBD1 for D (5 bases). The V and J ends lost 6 bases and 4 bases respectively, with 12 bases between them. The CDR3 sequence is 13 residues long. Germline CDR1 reads LNHNV; CDR2 reads YYDKDF (reference sequence). The CDR3 sequence is CATRSSGGTEAFF. DNA of the CDR3: TGTGCCACCAGGTCGTCTGGGGGCACTGAAGCTTTCTTT.

The gene calls are TRBV28 and TRBJ1-2, with TRBD1 matching over 7 bases. The germline V gene has CDR1 MDHEN and CDR2 SYDVKM. This CDR3 spans 14 amino acids. J was trimmed by 3 bases and V by 6 bases; bases with no gene match: 7. CDR3 in DNA: TGTGCCAGCAGCCCGGGACAGTACGACTATGGCTACACCTTC. Translation gives CASSPGQYDYGYTF.

V gene TRBV19 combines with J gene TRBJ1-1, with D uncertain. The CDR3 contains 15 residues. The germline gives CDR1 LNHDA, CDR2 SQIVND (reference sequence). With 1 base removed from V and 0 bases from J, the gap between germline ends came to 9 bases. CDR3 nucleotide sequence: TGTGCCAGTAGTATAGGGGCGACATTGAACACTGAAGCTTTCTTT. Protein sequence: CASSIGATLNTEAFF.

This chain joins TRBV5-6 and TRBJ1-2; D unclear. The germline gives CDR1 SGHDT, CDR2 YYEEEE. Between the trimmed V and J ends, which lost 1 base and 8 bases, there was a span of 18 bases. The CDR3 consists of 15 residues. The DNA of the CDR3 is TGTGCCAGCAGCTTGAGGGCAGGCGTATTTTTGGGCTACACCTTC. This translates into CASSLRAGVFLGYTF.

Details on this clone: Because it lacks the conserved phenylalanine or tryptophan at the end, this CDR3 is likely a read error. The chain has TRBV9 and TRBJ1-2; D remains unclear. The germline V gene has CDR1 SGDLS and CDR2 YYNGEE. Trimming removed 4 bases from V and 2 bases from J, with 6 bases in between. This CDR3 has 12 amino acids. The CDR3 sequence: CASSLDNYGYTL. Here the CDR3 DNA reads TGTGCCAGCAGCCTGGACAACTATGGCTACACCCTC.

This chain uses TRBV28 with TRBJ1-1; 8 nucleotides agree with TRBD1. This CDR3 spans 15 amino acids. J was trimmed by 4 bases and V by 6 bases; bases with no gene match: 10. Germline V gene sequence: CDR1 MDHEN, CDR2 SYDVKM. CDR3 amino acids: CASRPGGDLLTEAFF. In nucleotides, the CDR3 is TGTGCCAGCAGACCAGGGGGCGATTTACTCACTGAAGCTTTCTTT.

The gene calls are TRBV10-2 and TRBJ2-7; TRBD1 agrees at 8 bases. V shed 7 bases, J shed 5 bases, and the junction held 7 bases outside the gene matches. Looked up from germline, CDR1 is WSHSY and CDR2 is SAAADI. The CDR3 has 13 amino acids. The CDR3 here is CASNRQGIDEQYF. DNA of the CDR3: TGCGCCAGCAATCGACAGGGGATCGACGAGCAGTACTTC.

The chain couples TRBV30 to TRBJ1-2; maybe TRBD1 (5 bases). CDR1 and CDR2 (germline): GTSNPN, SVGIG (reference sequence). The CDR3 sequence is 16 residues long. The V end lost 4 bases, the J end lost 4 bases, and 22 bases lay between the germline ends. The CDR3 is CAWTSYGGSRAYGYTF. Written as DNA, the CDR3 is TGTGCCTGGACCTCTTACGGGGGGAGCCGGGCCTATGGCTACACCTTC.

CDR3 amino acids: CASSYRGPQPQHF. The CDR3 DNA reads as TGTGCCAGCAGTTACAGGGGACCTCAGCCCCAGCATTTT. The chain recombines TRBV6-5 with TRBJ1-5; TRBD1 is a possible D gene (5 bases). Per the germline V gene, CDR1 is MNHEY and CDR2 is SVGAGI. The CDR3 consists of 13 residues. The V end was cut by 2 bases, the J end by 6 bases, with 8 bases between.

The chain is built from TRBV19 and TRBJ2-5, with D hard to call. V gave up 1 base and J gave up 4 bases, with 4 bases separating them. This CDR3 is built from 12 residues. CDR1 and CDR2 from the germline V gene are LNHDA and SQIVND (reference sequence). CDR3 residues: CASSIAGETQYF. CDR3 nucleotide sequence: TGTGCCAGTAGTATAGCGGGAGAGACCCAGTACTTC.

The sample holds one count of this clone. The chain recombines TRBV28 with TRBJ2-7, with 7 bases fitting TRBD2. Germline V gene data show CDR1 as MDHEN and CDR2 as SYDVKM. The CDR3 has 15 amino acids. With V trimmed by 6 bases and J by 2 bases, 10 bases remained unmatched. The CDR3 region is CASRTGRDGPYEQYF. DNA for the CDR3: TGTGCCAGCAGAACGGGGAGGGACGGCCCCTACGAGCAGTACTTC.

The chain carries TRBV6-1 and TRBJ2-7, with a weak D call TRBD2 (5 bases). With 8 bases removed from V and 0 bases from J, the gap between germline ends came to 8 bases. CDR3 length: 12 residues. CDR1 MNHNS and CDR2 SASEGT come from the germline V gene. Here the CDR3 reads CASRGSSYEQYF. The CDR3 bases are TGTGCCAGCCGGGGATCCTCCTACGAGCAGTACTTC.

CDR3 sequence reads: CASRRRRTGFDYEQYF. Here the CDR3 DNA reads TGTGCCAGCAGACGTAGACGGACAGGCTTCGACTACGAGCAGTACTTC. The J gene is TRBJ2-7, the V gene TRBV5-6; 7 nucleotides line up with TRBD1. This CDR3 is built from 16 residues. CDR1 is SGHDT, CDR2 YYEEEE, per germline. After removal of 5 bases from V and 3 bases from J, the junction contained 14 bases not matched to a gene.

This clone appeared a single time. The gene calls are TRBV5-1 and TRBJ2-5; D is perhaps TRBD1 (5 bases). With 4 bases removed from V and 5 bases from J, the gap between germline ends came to 9 bases. Germline V lookup: CDR1 SGHRS, CDR2 YFSETQ. The CDR3 sequence is 12 residues long. The CDR3 loop is CASSRKGETQYF. DNA of the CDR3: TGCGCCAGCAGCCGGAAGGGGGAGACCCAGTACTTC.